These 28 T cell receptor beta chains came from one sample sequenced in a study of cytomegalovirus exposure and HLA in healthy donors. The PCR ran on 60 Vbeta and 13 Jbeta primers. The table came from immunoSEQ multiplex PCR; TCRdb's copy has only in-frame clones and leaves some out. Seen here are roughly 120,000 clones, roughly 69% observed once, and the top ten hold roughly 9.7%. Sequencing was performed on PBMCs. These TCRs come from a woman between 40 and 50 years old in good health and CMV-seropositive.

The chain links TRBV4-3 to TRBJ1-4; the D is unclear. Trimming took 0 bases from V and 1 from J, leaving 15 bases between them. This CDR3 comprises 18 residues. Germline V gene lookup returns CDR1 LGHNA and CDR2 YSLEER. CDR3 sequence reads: CASSQDLTQAGTNEKLFF. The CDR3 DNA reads TGCGCCAGCAGCCAAGATCTTACGCAAGCTGGAACTAATGAAAAACTGTTTTTT.

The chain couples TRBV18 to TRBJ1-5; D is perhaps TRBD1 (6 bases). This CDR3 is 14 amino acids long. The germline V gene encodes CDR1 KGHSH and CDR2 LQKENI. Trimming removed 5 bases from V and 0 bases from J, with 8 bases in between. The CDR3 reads CASSAGASNQPQHF. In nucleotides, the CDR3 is TGTGCCAGCTCAGCAGGGGCTAGCAATCAGCCCCAGCATTTT.

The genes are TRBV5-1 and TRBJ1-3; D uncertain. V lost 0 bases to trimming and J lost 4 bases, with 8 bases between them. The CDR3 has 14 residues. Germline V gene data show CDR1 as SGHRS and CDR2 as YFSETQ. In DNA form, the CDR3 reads TGCGCCAGCAGCTTGGCGGGATCGGGAAACACCATATATTTT. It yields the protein CASSLAGSGNTIYF.

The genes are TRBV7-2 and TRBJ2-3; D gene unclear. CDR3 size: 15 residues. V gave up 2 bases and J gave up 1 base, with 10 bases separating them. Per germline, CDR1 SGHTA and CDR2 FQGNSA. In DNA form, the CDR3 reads TGTGCCAGCAGCTTAAGAACAGACCGCACAGATACGCAGTATTTT. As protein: CASSLRTDRTDTQYF. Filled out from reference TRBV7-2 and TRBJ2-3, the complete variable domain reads GAGVSQSPSNKVTEKGKDVELRCDPISGHTALYWYRQSLGQGLEFLIYFQGNSAPDKSGLPSDRFSAERTGGSVSTLTIQRTQQEDSAVYLCASSLRTDRTDTQYFGPGTRLTVL.

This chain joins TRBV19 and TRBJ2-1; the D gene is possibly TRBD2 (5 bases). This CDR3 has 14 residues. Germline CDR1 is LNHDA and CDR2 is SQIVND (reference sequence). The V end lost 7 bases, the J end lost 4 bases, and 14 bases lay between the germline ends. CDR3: CASTSRDPYNEQFF. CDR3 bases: TGTGCCAGTACCTCACGGGATCCATACAATGAGCAGTTCTTC.

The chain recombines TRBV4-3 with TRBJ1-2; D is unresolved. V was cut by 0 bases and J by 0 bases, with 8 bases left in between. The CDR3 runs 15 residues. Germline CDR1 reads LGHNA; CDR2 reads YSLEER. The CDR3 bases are TGCGCCAGCAGCCAAGAGCGAGGGCCTAACTATGGCTACACCTTC. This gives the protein CASSQERGPNYGYTF.

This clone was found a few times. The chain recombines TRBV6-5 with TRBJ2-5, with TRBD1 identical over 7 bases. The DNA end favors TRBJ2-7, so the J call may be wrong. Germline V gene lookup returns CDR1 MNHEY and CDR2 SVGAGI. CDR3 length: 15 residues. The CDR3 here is CASSPRDSTFYEQYF. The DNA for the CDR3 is TGTGCCAGCAGTCCCCGGGACAGTACTTTCTACGAGCAGTACTTC.

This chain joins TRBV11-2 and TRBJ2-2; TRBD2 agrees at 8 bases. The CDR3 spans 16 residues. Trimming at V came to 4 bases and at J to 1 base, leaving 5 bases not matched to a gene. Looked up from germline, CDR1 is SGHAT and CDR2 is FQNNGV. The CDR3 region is CASSSIAGKNTGELFF. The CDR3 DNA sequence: TGTGCCAGCAGCTCCATAGCGGGAAAGAACACCGGGGAGCTGTTTTTT.

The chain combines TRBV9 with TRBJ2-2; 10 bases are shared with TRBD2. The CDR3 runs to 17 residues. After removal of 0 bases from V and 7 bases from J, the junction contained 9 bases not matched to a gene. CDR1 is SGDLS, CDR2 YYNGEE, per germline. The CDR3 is CASSVGASGGRGGELFF. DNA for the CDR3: TGTGCCAGCAGCGTAGGGGCTAGCGGGGGTCGTGGCGGGGAGCTGTTTTTT. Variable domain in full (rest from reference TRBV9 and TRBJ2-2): DSGVTQTPKHLITATGQRVTLRCSPRSGDLSVYWYQQSLDQGLQFLIQYYNGEERAKGNILERFSAQQFPDLHSELNLSSLELGDSALYFCASSVGASGGRGGELFFGEGSRLTVL.

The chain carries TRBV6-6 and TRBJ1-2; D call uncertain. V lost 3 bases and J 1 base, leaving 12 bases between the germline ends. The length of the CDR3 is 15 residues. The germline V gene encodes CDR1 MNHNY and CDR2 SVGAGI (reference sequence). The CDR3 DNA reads TGTGCCAGCAGTTATTCATTACAGATTAACTATGGCTACACCTTC. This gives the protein CASSYSLQINYGYTF.

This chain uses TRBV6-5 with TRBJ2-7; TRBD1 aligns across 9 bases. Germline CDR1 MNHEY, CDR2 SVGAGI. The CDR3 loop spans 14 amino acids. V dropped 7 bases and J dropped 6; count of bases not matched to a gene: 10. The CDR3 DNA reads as TGTGCCAGCACCCAGGGACAGGGTCCTTCCGAGCAGTACTTC. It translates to CASTQGQGPSEQYF.

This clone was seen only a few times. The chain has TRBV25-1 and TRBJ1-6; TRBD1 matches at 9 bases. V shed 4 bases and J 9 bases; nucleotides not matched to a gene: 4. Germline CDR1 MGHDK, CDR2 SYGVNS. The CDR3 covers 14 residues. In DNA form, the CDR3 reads TGTGCCAGCAGTGTGACAGGGGGTTCTTCACCCCTCCACTTT. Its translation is CASSVTGGSSPLHF.

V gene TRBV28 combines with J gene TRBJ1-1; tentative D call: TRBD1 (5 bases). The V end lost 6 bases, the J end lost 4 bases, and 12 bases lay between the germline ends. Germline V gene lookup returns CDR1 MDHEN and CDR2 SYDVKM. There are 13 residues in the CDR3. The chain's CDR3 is CASREDMITEAFF. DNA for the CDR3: TGTGCCAGCAGAGAGGACATGATCACTGAAGCTTTCTTT.

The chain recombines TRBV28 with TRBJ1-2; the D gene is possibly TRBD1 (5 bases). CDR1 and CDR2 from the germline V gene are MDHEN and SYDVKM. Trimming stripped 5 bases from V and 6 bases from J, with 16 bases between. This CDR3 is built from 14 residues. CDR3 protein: CASSRPIDSDGYTF. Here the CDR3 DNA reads TGTGCCAGCAGTCGTCCCATCGACAGCGATGGCTACACCTTC.

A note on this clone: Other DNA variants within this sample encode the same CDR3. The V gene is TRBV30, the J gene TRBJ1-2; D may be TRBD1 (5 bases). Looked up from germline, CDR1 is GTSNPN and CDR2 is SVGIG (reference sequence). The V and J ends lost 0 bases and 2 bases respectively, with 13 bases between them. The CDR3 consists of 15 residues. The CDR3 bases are TGTGCCTGGAGTGTAATGGGGGGAGTCAACTATGGCTACACCTTC. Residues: CAWSVMGGVNYGYTF. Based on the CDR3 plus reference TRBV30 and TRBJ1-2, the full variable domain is SQTIHQWPATLVQPVGSPLSLECTVEGTSNPNLYWYRQAAGRGLQLLFYSVGIGQISSEVPQNLSASRPQDRQFILSSKKLLLSDSGFYLCAWSVMGGVNYGYTFGSGTRLTVV.

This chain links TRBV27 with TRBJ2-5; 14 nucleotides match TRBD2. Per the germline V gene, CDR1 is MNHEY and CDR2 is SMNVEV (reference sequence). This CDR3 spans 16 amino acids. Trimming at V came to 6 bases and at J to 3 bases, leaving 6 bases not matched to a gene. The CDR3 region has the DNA TGTGCCAGCAGGGGGACTAGCGGGAGCGTCGAAGAGACCCAGTACTTC. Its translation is CASRGTSGSVEETQYF.

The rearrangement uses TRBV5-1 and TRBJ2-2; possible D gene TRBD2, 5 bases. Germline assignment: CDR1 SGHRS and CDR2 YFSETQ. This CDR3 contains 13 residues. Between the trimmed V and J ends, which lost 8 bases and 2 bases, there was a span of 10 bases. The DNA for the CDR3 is TGCGCCAGTCAGCGGTCTAACACCGGGGAGCTGTTTTTT. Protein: CASQRSNTGELFF.

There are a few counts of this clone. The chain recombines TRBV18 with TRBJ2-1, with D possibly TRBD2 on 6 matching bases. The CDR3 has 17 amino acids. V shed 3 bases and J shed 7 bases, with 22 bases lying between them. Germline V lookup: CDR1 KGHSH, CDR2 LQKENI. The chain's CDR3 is CASSPGGGGASTNEQFF. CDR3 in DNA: TGTGCCAGCTCACCCGGGGGAGGCGGGGCGTCCACGAATGAGCAGTTCTTC.

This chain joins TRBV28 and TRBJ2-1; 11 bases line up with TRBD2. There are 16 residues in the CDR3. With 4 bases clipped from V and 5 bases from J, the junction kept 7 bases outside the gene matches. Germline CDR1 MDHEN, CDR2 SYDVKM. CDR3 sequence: CASSSPGLAVDNEQFF. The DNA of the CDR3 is TGTGCCAGCAGTTCTCCGGGACTAGCGGTAGACAATGAGCAGTTCTTC.

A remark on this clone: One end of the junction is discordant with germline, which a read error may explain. The CDR3 protein is CASSPGQTTNEKLFF. CDR3 coding DNA: TGTGCTAGCAGCCCAGGACAGACAACTAATGAAAAACTGTTTTTT. The rearrangement links TRBV7-7 to TRBJ1-4; the D gene is possibly TRBD1 (6 bases). CDR3 size: 15 residues. CDR1 is SSHAT, CDR2 FNYEAQ, per germline (reference sequence).

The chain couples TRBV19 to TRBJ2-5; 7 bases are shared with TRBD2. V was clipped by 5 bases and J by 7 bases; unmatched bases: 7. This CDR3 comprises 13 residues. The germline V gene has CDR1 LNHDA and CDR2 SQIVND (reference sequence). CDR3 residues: CASSPLAAGTQYF. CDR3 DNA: TGTGCCAGTAGTCCTCTAGCGGCAGGGACCCAGTACTTC. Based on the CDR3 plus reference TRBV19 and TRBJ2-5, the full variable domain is DGGITQSPKYLFRKEGQNVTLSCEQNLNHDAMYWYRQDPGQGLRLIYYSQIVNDFQKGDIAEGYSVSREKKESFPLTVTSAQKNPTAFYLCASSPLAAGTQYFGPGTRLLVL.

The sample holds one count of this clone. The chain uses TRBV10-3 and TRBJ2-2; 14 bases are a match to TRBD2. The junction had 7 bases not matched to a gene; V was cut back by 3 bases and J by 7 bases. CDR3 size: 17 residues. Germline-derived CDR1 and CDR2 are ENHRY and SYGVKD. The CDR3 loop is CAISETGTSGSFGELFF. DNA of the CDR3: TGTGCCATCAGTGAAACCGGGACTAGCGGGAGCTTCGGGGAGCTGTTTTTT.

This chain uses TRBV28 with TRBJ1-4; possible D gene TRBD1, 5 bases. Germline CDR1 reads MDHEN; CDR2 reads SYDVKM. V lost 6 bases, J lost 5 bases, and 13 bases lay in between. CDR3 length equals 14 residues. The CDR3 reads CASRERSGNEKLFF. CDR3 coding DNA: TGTGCCAGCAGGGAAAGATCAGGGAATGAAAAACTGTTTTTT.

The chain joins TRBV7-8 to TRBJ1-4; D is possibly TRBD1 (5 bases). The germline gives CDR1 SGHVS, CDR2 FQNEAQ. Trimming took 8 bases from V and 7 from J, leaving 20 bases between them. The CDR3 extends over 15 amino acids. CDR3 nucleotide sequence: TGTGCCAGCCATCACCGCAGGGTGCGAGGTGAAAAACTGTTTTTT. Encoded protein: CASHHRRVRGEKLFF. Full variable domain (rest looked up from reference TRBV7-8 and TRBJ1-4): GAGVSQSPRYKVAKRGQDVALRCDPISGHVSLFWYQQALGQGPEFLTYFQNEAQLDKSGLPSDRFFAERPEGSVSTLKIQRTQQEDSAVYLCASHHRRVRGEKLFFGSGTQLSVL.

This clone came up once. The CDR3 sequence: CASSPRVEQGRMNTEAFF. CDR3 DNA: TGTGCCAGCAGTCCAAGAGTTGAACAGGGGCGGATGAACACTGAAGCTTTCTTT. The chain uses TRBV28 and TRBJ1-1, with 7 bases lining up with TRBD1. V dropped 5 bases and J dropped 0; count of bases not matched to a gene: 15. Looked up from germline, CDR1 is MDHEN and CDR2 is SYDVKM. CDR3 length equals 18 residues.

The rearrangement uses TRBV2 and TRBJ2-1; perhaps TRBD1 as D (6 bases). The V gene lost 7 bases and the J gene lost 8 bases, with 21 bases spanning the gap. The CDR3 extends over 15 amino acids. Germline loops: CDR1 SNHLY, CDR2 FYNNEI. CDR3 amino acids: CASKMEQGIGDEQFF. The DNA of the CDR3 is TGTGCCAGCAAAATGGAACAGGGTATTGGCGATGAGCAGTTCTTC.

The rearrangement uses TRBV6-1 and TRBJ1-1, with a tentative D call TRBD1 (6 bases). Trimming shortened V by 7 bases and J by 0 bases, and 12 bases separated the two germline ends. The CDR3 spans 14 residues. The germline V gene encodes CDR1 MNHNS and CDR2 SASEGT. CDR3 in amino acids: CASNQGTLNTEAFF. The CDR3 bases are TGTGCCAGCAACCAGGGGACGCTGAACACTGAAGCTTTCTTT.

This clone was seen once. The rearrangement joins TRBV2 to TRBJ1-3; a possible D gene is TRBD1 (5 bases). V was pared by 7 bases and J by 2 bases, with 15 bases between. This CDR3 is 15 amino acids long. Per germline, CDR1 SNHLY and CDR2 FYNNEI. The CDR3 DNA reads TGTGCCAGCAACCCCCGGGGGATTGCTGGAAACACCATATATTTT. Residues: CASNPRGIAGNTIYF.